This T cell receptor beta chain was documented in a study of OX40 agonist ivuxolimab in advanced cancers. On the study more broadly: Patients in dose escalation had liver, melanoma, kidney or head and neck cancers.

Data came from immunoSEQ multiplex PCR; TCRdb stores just in-frame clones and leaves some out. Of some 97,000 clones listed, approximately 90% are singletons. Sequenced here: CD4+ or CD8+ T cells sorted from blood, sampled in a trial of the OX40 agonist ivuxolimab. This TCR was recovered from an adult with an advanced solid tumor such as melanoma, head and neck, liver or kidney cancer.

Written as DNA, the CDR3 is TGTGCCAGCAGGCCGTGGGGCGTGAACACTGAAGCTTTCTTT. This sequence encodes CASRPWGVNTEAFF. This chain links TRBV27 with TRBJ1-1; tentative D call: TRBD1 (5 bases). V was cut by 6 bases and J by 0 bases, with 11 bases left in between. The CDR3 totals 14 residues. Germline V gene data show CDR1 as MNHEY and CDR2 as SMNVEV (reference sequence).